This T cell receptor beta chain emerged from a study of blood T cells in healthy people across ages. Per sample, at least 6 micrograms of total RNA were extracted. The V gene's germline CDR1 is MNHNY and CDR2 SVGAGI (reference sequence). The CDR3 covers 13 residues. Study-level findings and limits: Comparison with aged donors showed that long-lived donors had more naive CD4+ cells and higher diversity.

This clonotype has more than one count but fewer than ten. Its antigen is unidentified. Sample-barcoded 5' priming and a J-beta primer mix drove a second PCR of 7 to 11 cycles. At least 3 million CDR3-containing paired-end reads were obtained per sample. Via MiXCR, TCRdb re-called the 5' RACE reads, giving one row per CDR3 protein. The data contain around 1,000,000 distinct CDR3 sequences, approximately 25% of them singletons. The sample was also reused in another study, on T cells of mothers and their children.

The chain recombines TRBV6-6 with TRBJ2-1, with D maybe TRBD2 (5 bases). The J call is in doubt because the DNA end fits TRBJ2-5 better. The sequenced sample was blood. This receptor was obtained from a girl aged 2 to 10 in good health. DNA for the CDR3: TGTGCCAGCACTAGCAGCCCCCAAGAGACCCAGTACTTC. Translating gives CASTSSPQETQYF.